The T cell receptor (beta chain) under discussion was sequenced for a study of radiation and T cells in renal cell carcinoma. Study outcomes and limitations: From baseline, blood top tumor clonotypes peaked at 2 weeks post-radiation. Irradiated tumors had higher TCR clonality than control tumors.

V was clipped by 5 bases and J by 1 base, with 12 bases between them. The germline V gene encodes CDR1 SGHTA and CDR2 FQGNSA. This CDR3 is built from 15 residues. About this clone: No antigen is known for it.

Indicated treatment: 15 Gy SBRT to primary tumor, nephrectomy 4 weeks later. Clear cell pathology was present in this patient's renal cell carcinoma. Here immunoSEQ multiplex PCR was the method, and the copy in TCRdb shows in-frame clones only, minus some. This sample has under 25,000 clones, with roughly 64% found just once. The receptor was derived from a woman between 65 and 79 years old with renal cell carcinoma. The sample consisted of tumor tissue, taken from a patient whose treatment included radiotherapy and nephrectomy. This chain connects TRBV7-2 to TRBJ2-1, with D tentatively TRBD1 (6 bases). Here the CDR3 reads CASSPGTFSYNEQFF. The CDR3 DNA follows: TGTGCCAGCAGCCCTGGGACATTTTCCTACAATGAGCAGTTCTTC.